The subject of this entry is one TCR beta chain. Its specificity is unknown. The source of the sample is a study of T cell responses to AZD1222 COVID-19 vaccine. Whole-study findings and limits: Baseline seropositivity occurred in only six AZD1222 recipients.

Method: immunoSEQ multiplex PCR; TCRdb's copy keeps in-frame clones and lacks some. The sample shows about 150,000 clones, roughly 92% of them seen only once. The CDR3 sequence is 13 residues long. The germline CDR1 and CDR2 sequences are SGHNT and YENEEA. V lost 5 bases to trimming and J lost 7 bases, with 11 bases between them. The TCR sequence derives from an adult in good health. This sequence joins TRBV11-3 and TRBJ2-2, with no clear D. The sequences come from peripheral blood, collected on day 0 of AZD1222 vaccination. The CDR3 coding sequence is TGTGCCAGCAGCCTCCTTGGCGTCGGGGAGCTGTTTTTT. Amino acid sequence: CASSLLGVGELFF.